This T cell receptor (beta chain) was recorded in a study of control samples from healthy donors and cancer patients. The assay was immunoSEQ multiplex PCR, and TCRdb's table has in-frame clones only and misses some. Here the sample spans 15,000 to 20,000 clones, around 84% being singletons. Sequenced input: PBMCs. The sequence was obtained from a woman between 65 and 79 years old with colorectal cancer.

In nucleotides, the CDR3 is TGCAGCTCGCGGGGGGGAGGCTCCGGGGAGCTGTTTTTT. Protein sequence: CSSRGGGSGELFF. J is TRBJ2-2 and V is TRBV29-1, with TRBD2 identical over 9 bases. The trim removed 8 bases at V and 6 bases at J, leaving 7 bases unmatched. CDR1 and CDR2 (germline): SQVTM, ANQGSEA. This CDR3 comprises 13 residues.